This T cell receptor (beta chain) was captured in a study of OX40 agonist ivuxolimab in advanced cancers. Study as a whole: There were three patients with partial responses, one having hepatocellular carcinoma and two cutaneous melanoma.

A remark on this clone: The antigen remains unidentified.

V was cut by 5 bases and J by 2 bases, with 15 bases left in between. This CDR3 comprises 15 residues. Germline V gives CDR1 MNHEY, CDR2 SVGAGI. TCRdb's table, derived via immunoSEQ multiplex PCR, lists solely in-frame clones and lacks some. This table holds 65,000 to 85,000 clones, about 80% found once. Study-wide findings and caveats: At 0.1 to 3.0 mg/kg, clonal expansion of CD4+ and CD8+ blood T cells had occurred by week 6. Normalized T-cell clonal expansion was also low in some nonresponders. What antigens the expanded peripheral T cells recognized was never established.

The specimen comprised CD4+ or CD8+ T cells sorted from blood, sampled in a trial of the OX40 agonist ivuxolimab. The V and J genes are TRBV6-5 and TRBJ1-2; D unresolved. This TCR derives from an adult with an advanced solid tumor such as melanoma, head and neck, liver or kidney cancer. The CDR3 here is CASSVNPDGNYGYTF. For the CDR3, the DNA is TGTGCCAGCAGTGTTAACCCCGATGGAAACTATGGCTACACCTTC.